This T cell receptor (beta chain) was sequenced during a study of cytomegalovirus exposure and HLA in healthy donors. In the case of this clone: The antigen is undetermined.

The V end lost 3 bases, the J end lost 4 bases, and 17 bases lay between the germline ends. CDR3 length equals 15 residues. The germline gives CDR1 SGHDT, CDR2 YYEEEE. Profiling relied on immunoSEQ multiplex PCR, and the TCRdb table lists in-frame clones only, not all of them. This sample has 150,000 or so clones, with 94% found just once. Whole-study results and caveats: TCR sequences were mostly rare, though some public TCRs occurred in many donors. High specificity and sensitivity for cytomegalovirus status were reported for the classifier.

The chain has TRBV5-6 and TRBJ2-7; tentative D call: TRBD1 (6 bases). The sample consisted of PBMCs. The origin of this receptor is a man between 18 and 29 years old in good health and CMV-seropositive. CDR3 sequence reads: CASSSPRDTIYEQYF. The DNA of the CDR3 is TGTGCCAGCAGCTCCCCCCGGGACACTATTTACGAGCAGTACTTC.